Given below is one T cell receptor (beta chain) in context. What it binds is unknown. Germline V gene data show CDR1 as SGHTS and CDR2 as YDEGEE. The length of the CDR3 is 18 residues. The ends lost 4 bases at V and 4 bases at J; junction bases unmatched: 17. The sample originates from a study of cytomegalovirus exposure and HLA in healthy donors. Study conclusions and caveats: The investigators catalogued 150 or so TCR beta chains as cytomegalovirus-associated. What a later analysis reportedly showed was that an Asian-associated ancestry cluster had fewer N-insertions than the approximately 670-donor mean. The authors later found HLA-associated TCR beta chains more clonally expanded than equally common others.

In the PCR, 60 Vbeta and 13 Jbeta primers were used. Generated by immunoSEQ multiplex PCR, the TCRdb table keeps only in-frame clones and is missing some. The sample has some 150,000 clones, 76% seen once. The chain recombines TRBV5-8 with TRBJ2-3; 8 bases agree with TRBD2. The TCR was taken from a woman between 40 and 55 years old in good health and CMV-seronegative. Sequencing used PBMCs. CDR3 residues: CASSPGGTRVSWADTQYF. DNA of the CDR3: TGTGCCAGCAGCCCTGGTGGGACTAGAGTATCTTGGGCAGATACGCAGTATTTT.